This T cell receptor beta chain was recorded in a study of blood T cell repertoires in COVID-19. Study overall: COVID-19 samples, acute and convalescent, were from the United States, Italy and Spain. Sample material is recorded as cDNA or gDNA derived from T cells, B-cell-depleted T cells, or PBMCs.

Enrolment of Seattle patients took place during active infection, and they were followed longitudinally. In the authors' methods: Reference gene primer amplification in the assay estimated nucleated cell counts. TCRdb keeps only in-frame clones here, not all; method: immunoSEQ multiplex PCR. The DNA gave D and trimming, while V, J and clone size come from that table. The table includes some 70,000 clones, roughly four fifths detected once. The sequencing sample was made of peripheral blood. The TCR sequence derives from a man aged 55-75 years with COVID-19, enrolled during active disease.

The CDR3 sequence is CASSEGVSGANVLTF. The CDR3 region has the DNA TGTGCCAGCAGTGAAGGCGTCTCTGGGGCCAACGTCCTGACTTTC. The chain links TRBV2 to TRBJ2-6; D is unresolved. The germline V and J ends were trimmed by 1 base and 0 bases, with 4 bases remaining between them. The length of the CDR3 is 15 residues. CDR1 and CDR2 (germline): SNHLY, FYNNEI.